The 26 T cell receptor beta chains presented below share a single source sample, sequenced in a study of chemoradiotherapy in HPV16-positive cancers (dated by TCRdb to about 2022). Library creation used the immunoSEQ multiplex PCR assay. TCRdb took this table from immuneACCESS and kept in-frame rearrangements with V and J called. Such tables lack part of the clones; where checked against another copy, unresolved V genes explain under half of the gap, and the rest is unexplained. In all, the sample holds 9,500 to 15,000 clones, and about 60% of those were seen once. Around 19% of the sample is held by the ten biggest clonotypes. The material was obtained from a patient who underwent chemoradiotherapy. The receptors derive from a human donor with HPV-associated anogenital cancer.

The V gene is TRBV28, the J gene TRBJ1-5, with D maybe TRBD1 (5 bases). Trimming stripped 8 bases from V and 5 bases from J, with 19 bases between. The V gene's germline CDR1 is MDHEN and CDR2 SYDVKM. The CDR3 totals 15 residues. The CDR3 DNA sequence: TGTGCCAGCCTAAGGGGCGGGCAGAACGATCAGCCCCAGCATTTT. Its protein is CASLRGGQNDQPQHF.

CDR3 sequence (DNA): TGTGCCAGCAGTTACTCGGTCGCCACTGAAGCTTTCTTT. Its translation: CASSYSVATEAFF. This chain links TRBV6-5 with TRBJ1-1; D is uncertain. Per germline, CDR1 MNHEY and CDR2 SVGAGI. Trimming took 0 bases from V and 4 from J, leaving 6 bases between them. This CDR3 has 13 amino acids.

This clone was counted a few times. The V call is TRBV29-1, the J call TRBJ2-1; tentatively, D is TRBD2 (7 bases). The length of the CDR3 is 13 residues. Trimming stripped 7 bases from V and 8 bases from J, with 18 bases between. The germline CDR1 and CDR2 sequences are SQVTM and ANQGSEA. In nucleotides, the CDR3 is TGCAGCGCCGAGTGGGGGGGGCCGGATGAGCAGTTCTTC. Translated, it gives CSAEWGGPDEQFF.

The chain is built from TRBV6-6 and TRBJ1-1; D uncertain. Between the trimmed V and J ends, which lost 4 bases and 0 bases, there was a span of 3 bases. CDR1 MNHNY and CDR2 SVGAGI come from the germline V gene (reference sequence). The CDR3 totals 12 residues. Written as DNA, the CDR3 is TGTGCCAGCAGTTTCATGAACACTGAAGCTTTCTTT. It codes for CASSFMNTEAFF.

This clone was seen more than once but under ten times. V usage is TRBV7-6 and J usage is TRBJ1-6, with a weak D call TRBD1 (6 bases). This CDR3 is 16 amino acids long. The germline V gene encodes CDR1 SGHVS and CDR2 FNYEAQ. V was cut by 5 bases and J by 5 bases, with 16 bases left in between. The CDR3 DNA follows: TGTGCCAGCAGCCTAGACCCGGGGGCGAATAATTCACCCCTCCACTTT. Its protein product is CASSLDPGANNSPLHF.

In its sample, this clone was seen a few times. This chain uses TRBV30 with TRBJ1-2, with TRBD1 identical over 11 bases. CDR1 and CDR2 from the germline V gene are GTSNPN and SVGIG (reference sequence). The CDR3 extends over 14 amino acids. V lost 1 base and J lost 4; bases outside the gene matches: 2. CDR3 in DNA: TGTGCCTGGAGTGGAGGGACAGGGGGCTATGGCTACACCTTC. It yields the protein CAWSGGTGGYGYTF.

In its sample, this clone was seen a few times. The CDR3 sequence: CASSLDPAQINYGYTF. The CDR3 DNA follows: TGCGCCAGCAGCTTGGACCCCGCCCAGATCAACTATGGCTACACCTTC. The chain links TRBV5-1 to TRBJ1-2; D is ambiguous. This CDR3 has 16 amino acids. The germline CDR1 and CDR2 sequences are SGHRS and YFSETQ. V was cut by 0 bases and J by 2 bases, with 14 bases left in between. Together with reference TRBV5-1 and TRBJ1-2, the CDR3 gives the full variable domain: KAGVTQTPRYLIKTRGQQVTLSCSPISGHRSVSWYQQTPGQGLQFLFEYFSETQRNKGNFPGRFSGRQFSNSRSEMNVSTLELGDSALYLCASSLDPAQINYGYTFGSGTRLTVV.

CDR3 loop: CARSLNIEVHGNYGYTF. The CDR3, as DNA: TGTGCCAGAAGCTTGAATATTGAGGTTCACGGAAACTATGGCTACACCTTC. V usage is TRBV5-3 and J usage is TRBJ1-2; D gene uncertain. TRBV5-3 is known as an ORF, though its function is uncertain. The CDR3 runs 17 residues. V lost 1 base, J lost 2 bases, and 18 bases lay in between.

This chain connects TRBV5-1 to TRBJ2-5; tentative D call: TRBD1 (6 bases). The germline V and J ends were trimmed by 4 bases and 2 bases, with 12 bases remaining between them. CDR1 and CDR2 from the germline V gene are SGHRS and YFSETQ. The CDR3 extends over 14 amino acids. CDR3 amino acids: CASSGGQFQETQYF. The CDR3 DNA sequence: TGCGCCAGCAGCGGCGGACAGTTTCAAGAGACCCAGTACTTC.

J is TRBJ1-2 and V is TRBV9; D remains ambiguous. The germline CDR1 and CDR2 sequences are SGDLS and YYNGEE. V lost 0 bases, J lost 0 bases, and 9 bases lay in between. This CDR3 has 15 amino acids. The CDR3 region has the DNA TGTGCCAGCAGCGTAGACGGAGCCCCTAACTATGGCTACACCTTC. Its translation is CASSVDGAPNYGYTF.

The V call is TRBV4-2, the J call TRBJ1-2, with D tentatively TRBD1 (5 bases). Germline loops: CDR1 LGHNA, CDR2 YNFKEQ. Trimming removed 4 bases from V and 4 bases from J, with 10 bases in between. CDR3 length: 13 residues. The CDR3 DNA is TGTGCCAGCAGCCCGGGGACCTCCTATGGCTACACCTTC. Its translation: CASSPGTSYGYTF.

V is TRBV6-1 and J is TRBJ2-1, with D perhaps TRBD2 (6 bases). With 0 bases removed from V and 9 bases from J, the gap between germline ends came to 15 bases. CDR1 MNHNS and CDR2 SASEGT come from the germline V gene. CDR3 length: 15 amino acids. CDR3 coding DNA: TGTGCCAGCAGTGAAGCCATGACGGGAGTCGGTGAGCAGTTCTTC. Protein product: CASSEAMTGVGEQFF.

The chain couples TRBV6-1 to TRBJ1-2; D may be TRBD1 (6 bases). This CDR3 comprises 15 residues. V gave up 6 bases and J gave up 0 bases, with 14 bases separating them. Germline CDR1 reads MNHNS; CDR2 reads SASEGT. CDR3 DNA: TGTGCCAGCAGGTCCCGGACAGACGCTAACTATGGCTACACCTTC. Its translation is CASRSRTDANYGYTF.

The CDR3 sequence is CASTPGRRLSVLTF. The DNA of the CDR3 is TGTGCCAGCACCCCCGGACGACGCCTTAGCGTCCTGACTTTC. The V and J genes are TRBV28 and TRBJ2-6; no clear D gene. V was trimmed by 7 bases and J by 12 bases, leaving 19 bases between them. The CDR3 totals 14 residues. The germline V gene has CDR1 MDHEN and CDR2 SYDVKM.

This clone turned up a few times. This chain connects TRBV2 to TRBJ2-1; the D gene is possibly TRBD2 (6 bases). CDR1 and CDR2 (germline): SNHLY, FYNNEI. The ends were cut back, 4 bases at V and 10 bases at J, with 14 bases in the middle. CDR3 size: 13 residues. Here the CDR3 DNA reads TGTGCCAGCAGTGGGGTTGGGACTGTCGAGCAGTTCTTC. As protein: CASSGVGTVEQFF.

The gene calls are TRBV6-6 and TRBJ2-1; D unresolved. Per the germline V gene, CDR1 is MNHNY and CDR2 is SVGAGI (reference sequence). This CDR3 has 13 residues. Trimming took 0 bases from V and 8 from J, leaving 8 bases between them. CDR3 region: CASSYSFFDEQFF. The CDR3 DNA sequence: TGTGCCAGCAGTTACTCGTTTTTCGATGAGCAGTTCTTC.

V is TRBV2 and J is TRBJ2-7; a possible D gene is TRBD1 (6 bases). Trimming took off 8 bases at V and 1 base at J, with 15 bases between the two ends. The CDR3 runs to 14 residues. Germline V gene lookup returns CDR1 SNHLY and CDR2 FYNNEI. The chain's CDR3 is CASSKGQPSYEQYF. DNA for the CDR3: TGTGCCAGCTCAAAAGGACAGCCATCCTACGAGCAGTACTTC.

V is TRBV7-2 and J is TRBJ2-5; tentatively, D is TRBD1 (6 bases). CDR1 and CDR2 from the germline V gene are SGHTA and FQGNSA. The CDR3 loop spans 13 amino acids. The V end was cut by 5 bases, the J end by 1 base, with 8 bases between. The CDR3 loop is CASSHRVQETQYF. The CDR3 DNA follows: TGTGCCAGCAGCCACAGGGTCCAAGAGACCCAGTACTTC. Full variable domain (outside the CDR3, taken from reference TRBV7-2 and TRBJ2-5): GAGVSQSPSNKVTEKGKDVELRCDPISGHTALYWYRQSLGQGLEFLIYFQGNSAPDKSGLPSDRFSAERTGGSVSTLTIQRTQQEDSAVYLCASSHRVQETQYFGPGTRLLVL.

The chain carries TRBV28 and TRBJ1-6; TRBD1 matches 9 bases. After removal of 9 bases from V and 17 bases from J, the junction contained 14 bases not matched to a gene. The CDR3 is 13 residues long. Germline values: CDR1 MDHEN, CDR2 SYDVKM. CDR3 in amino acids: CASWRGQGKGVHF. CDR3 DNA: TGTGCCAGTTGGAGGGGACAGGGAAAAGGGGTCCACTTT.

The chain couples TRBV7-3 to TRBJ2-5, with 9 bases matching TRBD2. Germline CDR1 is SGHTA and CDR2 is FQGTGA. V trimming: 8 bases; J trimming: 5 bases; junction bases outside the gene matches: 9. This CDR3 is 14 amino acids long. DNA for the CDR3: TGTGCCAGCTCCCTAGCGGGGTGGGGGGAGACCCAGTACTTC. Translation: CASSLAGWGETQYF.

This clone was counted a few times. The chain is built from TRBV25-1 and TRBJ2-2; tentatively, D is TRBD1 (6 bases). Germline CDR1 and CDR2: MGHDK and SYGVNS. Trimming removed 3 bases from V and 0 bases from J, with 11 bases in between. The CDR3 sequence is 16 residues long. CDR3 sequence: CASSDGTLPNTGELFF. The CDR3 nucleotides read TGTGCCAGCAGTGACGGGACACTACCGAACACCGGGGAGCTGTTTTTT.

The CDR3 bases are TGTGCCAGCCTGGACAGGGTGGCAGATACGCAGTATTTT. It encodes CASLDRVADTQYF. V usage is TRBV6-5 and J usage is TRBJ2-3; 8 positions match TRBD1. Germline-derived CDR1 and CDR2 are MNHEY and SVGAGI. The CDR3 covers 13 residues. V dropped 8 bases and J dropped 4; count of bases not matched to a gene: 5.

The chain combines TRBV9 with TRBJ2-2, with a possible D match to TRBD2 (6 bases). Trimming stripped 3 bases from V and 6 bases from J, with 15 bases between. Germline V CDR1 and CDR2: SGDLS, YYNGEE. CDR3 length: 15 residues. CDR3 in DNA: TGTGCCAGCAGCGCTACCGGGCTAGCGTCCGGGGAGCTGTTTTTT. This sequence encodes CASSATGLASGELFF.

The chain couples TRBV6-6 to TRBJ1-2; 9 bases match TRBD1. The CDR3 contains 14 residues. Germline V gene lookup returns CDR1 MNHNY and CDR2 SVGAGI (reference sequence). V shed 6 bases and J 8 bases; nucleotides not matched to a gene: 10. The CDR3 DNA sequence: TGTGCCAGCAGACAACAGGGGGCCCTCTTAGGCTACACCTTC. Protein product: CASRQQGALLGYTF.

J is TRBJ1-3 and V is TRBV10-3, with D maybe TRBD1 (6 bases). CDR3 length: 17 residues. V shed 2 bases and J shed 0 bases, with 14 bases lying between them. Germline CDR1 and CDR2: ENHRY and SYGVKD. In DNA, the CDR3 is TGTGCCATCAGTGAGATCGCAACGACAGGCTCTGGAAACACCATATATTTT. It yields the protein CAISEIATTGSGNTIYF.

CDR3 loop: CASSYTSAPDTQYF. CDR3 bases: TGTGCCAGCAGCTACACTAGCGCCCCGGATACGCAGTATTTT. The V and J genes are TRBV5-4 and TRBJ2-3; 7 nucleotides agree with TRBD2. The J segment lost 6 bases and the V segment lost 3 bases, leaving 7 bases of the junction unmatched. The length of the CDR3 is 14 residues. Germline CDR1 reads SGHNT; CDR2 reads YYREEE (reference sequence).